One and the same sample provided the 5 T cell receptor beta chains below, sequenced in a study of PD-1 blockade in classical Hodgkin lymphoma. TCRdb keeps only in-frame clones here, not all; method: immunoSEQ multiplex PCR. The top ten hold roughly 29% of the sample, which has 12,000 or so clones, about 88% seen once. After autologous stem cell transplantation all patients relapsed, and prior brentuximab vedotin exposure differed between cohorts. The specimen was peripheral blood mononuclear cells (PBMCs), collected at baseline. These receptors all stem from a human donor with classical Hodgkin lymphoma.

The V call is TRBV19, the J call TRBJ2-1; a possible D gene is TRBD1 (7 bases). This CDR3 comprises 14 residues. Deletions cut 5 bases from V and 9 bases from J, with 17 bases between. In germline, CDR1 is LNHDA, CDR2 SQIVND (reference sequence). Written as DNA, the CDR3 is TGTGCCAGTAGTGACGCAGGGGGGATGTTTGAGCAGTTCTTC. This sequence encodes CASSDAGGMFEQFF.

V and J are TRBV18 and TRBJ2-1, with a weak D call TRBD1 (6 bases). Trimming pared 5 bases from V and 6 bases from J, leaving 11 bases between. Germline CDR1 reads KGHSH; CDR2 reads LQKENI. This CDR3 region has 13 residues. CDR3 DNA sequence: TGTGCCAGCTCAGCAGGGGCGGGCAATGAGCAGTTCTTC. Translated, it gives CASSAGAGNEQFF.

The sample holds a few counts of this clone. The chain has TRBV11-3 and TRBJ1-1; the D gene is possibly TRBD1 (5 bases). V lost 1 base, J lost 0 bases, and 9 bases lay in between. CDR1 is SGHNT and CDR2 is YENEEA in the germline V gene. The CDR3 contains 15 residues. The CDR3 DNA sequence: TGTGCCAGCAGCTTAGGGGGCTTTCTGAACACTGAAGCTTTCTTT. Residues: CASSLGGFLNTEAFF. Variable domain in full (rest from reference TRBV11-3 and TRBJ1-1): EAGVVQSPRYKIIEKKQPVAFWCNPISGHNTLYWYLQNLGQGPELLIRYENEEAVDDSQLPKDRFSAERLKGVDSTLKIQPAELGDSAVYLCASSLGGFLNTEAFFGQGTRLTVV.

For the CDR3, the DNA is TGTGCCAGCAGCTACGGGGACCGATCCACAGATACGCAGTATTTT. The encoded protein is CASSYGDRSTDTQYF. The chain employs TRBV7-2 and TRBJ2-3, with D perhaps assigned TRBD1 or TRBD2 (5 bases each). CDR1 is SGHTA and CDR2 is FQGNSA in the germline V gene. The V gene lost 4 bases and the J gene lost 2 bases, with 13 bases spanning the gap. The CDR3 covers 15 residues.

This chain uses TRBV29-1 with TRBJ2-3; 11 bases map to TRBD2. CDR1 SQVTM and CDR2 ANQGSEA come from the germline V gene. The V segment lost 6 bases and the J segment 6 bases; nucleotides outside the gene matches: 8. The CDR3 runs to 14 residues. The CDR3 here is CSVDEGLAGDTQYF. The CDR3 bases are TGCAGCGTCGACGAAGGACTAGCGGGTGATACGCAGTATTTT.